Shown below are 31 T cell receptor beta chains from a single sample sequenced in a study of T cell repertoires in cytomegalovirus infection. TCRdb called the reads again in MiXCR, with one record for every CDR3 protein. The sample consists of 600,000 to 800,000 distinct CDR3 sequences, 24% of them appearing once. Sequenced input: CD8+ T cells from PBMCs. The receptors come from a human donor in good health (CMV status not recorded). Some clones in this sample may be carry-over from other donors' samples.

This clonotype was observed many times. The chain has TRBV7-8 and TRBJ2-3; D unclear. Per germline, CDR1 SGHVS and CDR2 FQNEAQ. The CDR3 loop spans 13 amino acids. The ends were cut back, 5 bases at V and 0 bases at J, with 6 bases in the middle. The CDR3 nucleotides are TGTGCCAGCAGCGGGGAAAGCACAGATACGCAGTATTTT. Translated, it gives CASSGESTDTQYF.

The table lists this clonotype with a few counts. The chain employs TRBV6-2 or TRBV6-3 and TRBJ2-2; TRBD1 is a possible D gene (5 bases). This CDR3 spans 13 amino acids. Per germline, CDR1 MNHEY and CDR2 SVGEGT. The CDR3 sequence: CASWGPYTGELFF. As DNA, the CDR3 is TGTGCTTCGTGGGGCCCATACACCGGGGAGCTGTTTTTT.

Of note for this clonotype: A much larger clone is a single base away; this may be a read error. J is TRBJ2-7 and V is TRBV10-3, with D perhaps matching TRBD2 (5 bases). The CDR3 covers 13 residues. From germline, CDR1 is ENHRY and CDR2 SYGVKD. The CDR3 is CVVLNGKTYEQYF. Here the CDR3 DNA reads TGTGTCGTACTTAACGGGAAGACCTACGAGCAGTACTTC.

This clonotype was picked up a small number of times. The CDR3 nucleotides are TGTGCCAGCAGCGCCAGACTCACCCAAGAGACCCAGTACTTC. It yields the protein CASSARLTQETQYF. The chain uses TRBV7-9 and TRBJ2-5, with no clear D. Per the germline V gene, CDR1 is SEHNR and CDR2 is FQNEAQ (reference sequence). Trimming took 5 bases from V and 1 from J, leaving 11 bases between them. The CDR3 is made up of 14 amino acids. Using reference TRBV7-9 and TRBJ2-5 for the parts outside the CDR3, the full variable domain is DTGVSQNPRHKITKRGQNVTFRCDPISEHNRLYWYRQTLGQGPEFLTYFQNEAQLEKSRLLSDRFSAERPKGSFSTLEIQRTEQGDSAMYLCASSARLTQETQYFGPGTRLLVL.

The V gene is TRBV7-9, the J gene TRBJ1-3; 11 bases align to TRBD1. V trimming: 5 bases; J trimming: 0 bases; junction bases outside the gene matches: 12. The CDR3 is 19 residues long. Germline assignment: CDR1 SEHNR and CDR2 FQNEAQ (reference sequence). The CDR3 nucleotides are TGTGCCAGCAGCGACGTGGGACAGGGGGGCCGTCTCTCTGGAAACACCATATATTTT. Translating gives CASSDVGQGGRLSGNTIYF.

This clonotype was counted a single time. Given a much more abundant clone one base away, this may be a read error. V is TRBV7-6 and J is TRBJ2-5; 11 bases agree with TRBD2. Germline V CDR1 and CDR2: SGHVS, FNYEAQ. This CDR3 has 16 amino acids. The CDR3 nucleotides are TGTGTCAGCAGCGTACGACTAGCGGGGAGTCGCGAGACCCAGTACTTC. This sequence encodes CVSSVRLAGSRETQYF.

In this sample, this clonotype turned up a few times. Here the CDR3 DNA reads TGTGCCAGCAGCTCCCTCCTGGGTAATTCACCCCTCCACTTT. Amino acids: CASSSLLGNSPLHF. This sequence joins TRBV7-9 and TRBJ1-6, with unresolved D. CDR1 SEHNR and CDR2 FQNEAQ come from the germline V gene (reference sequence). The ends were cut back, 4 bases at V and 6 bases at J, with 10 bases in the middle. The CDR3 contains 14 residues.

The J gene is TRBJ1-2, the V gene TRBV7-4; unclear D gene. V was clipped by 0 bases and J by 1 base, with 15 bases between them. The CDR3 sequence is 17 residues long. Germline V gene lookup returns CDR1 SGHVT and CDR2 SQSDAQ. This chain's CDR3 is CASSLAQDGSDNYGYTF. As DNA, the CDR3 is TGTGCCAGCAGCTTAGCCCAGGACGGATCCGATAACTATGGCTACACCTTC.

The genes are TRBV29-1 and TRBJ2-7; D not resolved. From germline, CDR1 is SQVTM and CDR2 ANQGSEA. The CDR3 length is 11 residues. The V end was cut by 7 bases, the J end by 4 bases, with 11 bases between. CDR3 protein: CSASDGYEQYV. CDR3 bases: TGCAGCGCCTCGGACGGTTACGAGCAGTACGTC.

This clonotype was counted a few times. The V and J genes are TRBV29-1 and TRBJ2-2; no clear D. Germline CDR1 and CDR2: SQVTM and ANQGSEA. Trimming removed 2 bases from V and 4 bases from J, with 8 bases in between. The length of the CDR3 is 13 residues. This CDR3 reads CSVEWPTTGELFF. The CDR3 nucleotides read TGCAGCGTTGAATGGCCGACCACCGGGGAGCTGTTTTTT.

The genes are TRBV7-6 and TRBJ1-1; TRBD1 is a possible D gene (5 bases). The CDR3 consists of 16 residues. Per germline, CDR1 SGHVS and CDR2 FNYEAQ. Trimming stripped 5 bases from V and 1 base from J, with 17 bases between. CDR3 region: CASSPAPGPSNTEAFF. The CDR3 DNA reads as TGTGCCAGCAGCCCTGCTCCAGGGCCCTCGAACACTGAAGCTTTCTTT.

V is TRBV7-3 and J is TRBJ1-4; TRBD1 aligns across 9 bases. V gave up 5 bases and J gave up 8 bases; unmatched junction bases: 6. CDR3 length: 14 residues. Germline CDR1 is SGHTA and CDR2 is FQGTGA. CDR3 nucleotides: TGTGCCAGCAGCACGAAGACAGGGGGAGAAAAACTGTTTTTT. Translated, it gives CASSTKTGGEKLFF.

This clonotype came up once. The rearrangement joins TRBV20-1 to TRBJ1-1; no clear D gene. This CDR3 has 12 amino acids. Germline V gene lookup returns CDR1 DFQATT and CDR2 SNEGSKA (reference sequence). V lost 1 base, J lost 7 bases, and 10 bases lay in between. The CDR3 loop is CSARGVEIEAFF. CDR3 DNA: TGCAGTGCTAGAGGGGTGGAGATTGAAGCTTTCTTT.

V usage is TRBV11-2 and J usage is TRBJ2-1; TRBD1 aligns across 11 bases. This CDR3 has 17 residues. The V segment lost 2 bases and the J segment 5 bases; nucleotides outside the gene matches: 8. Germline V CDR1 and CDR2: SGHAT, FQNNGV. The DNA for the CDR3 is TGTGCCAGCAGCTTAAACTCCGGGACAGGGGGAAACAATGAGCAGTTCTTC. Encoded protein: CASSLNSGTGGNNEQFF.

The chain recombines TRBV7-9 with TRBJ2-1; maybe TRBD2 (6 bases). Trimming cost V 5 bases and J 4 bases, with 12 bases left between them. The CDR3 sequence is 14 residues long. CDR1 is SEHNR, CDR2 FQNEAQ, per germline (reference sequence). The CDR3 loop reads CASSTPGEYNEQFF. As DNA, the CDR3 is TGTGCCAGCAGCACCCCGGGAGAGTACAATGAGCAGTTCTTC. Using reference TRBV7-9 and TRBJ2-1 for the parts outside the CDR3, the full variable domain is DTGVSQNPRHKITKRGQNVTFRCDPISEHNRLYWYRQTLGQGPEFLTYFQNEAQLEKSRLLSDRFSAERPKGSFSTLEIQRTEQGDSAMYLCASSTPGEYNEQFFGPGTRLTVL.

The chain carries TRBV27 and TRBJ2-1; TRBD2 matches 14 bases. The CDR3 runs 16 residues. CDR1 is MNHEY and CDR2 is SMNVEV in the germline V gene (reference sequence). Trimming took 6 bases from V and 5 from J; bases not matched to a gene: 6. CDR3 sequence reads: CASRTSGGAWNNEQFF. DNA for the CDR3: TGTGCCAGCAGGACTAGCGGGGGGGCCTGGAACAATGAGCAGTTCTTC.

The sample holds many counts of this clonotype. The chain is built from TRBV7-8 and TRBJ1-5; D perhaps matches TRBD1 (5 bases). This CDR3 comprises 14 residues. CDR1 is SGHVS, CDR2 FQNEAQ, per germline. V was trimmed by 1 base and J by 4 bases, leaving 8 bases between them. The CDR3 region has the DNA TGTGCCAGCAGCTTAGGCAGGGCTAATCAGCCCCAGCATTTT. Its translation: CASSLGRANQPQHF.

This clonotype was counted ten times or more. This chain uses TRBV4-1 with TRBJ1-5; no clear D. Per germline, CDR1 MGHRA and CDR2 YSYEKL. Trimming cost V 2 bases and J 6 bases, with 8 bases left between them. There are 13 residues in the CDR3. In DNA form, the CDR3 reads TGCGCCAGCAGCCAATTTGTCTCTCAGCCCCAGCATTTT. Translating it yields CASSQFVSQPQHF.

This rearrangement joins TRBV7-6 to TRBJ2-5; 7 nucleotides agree with TRBD2. Trimming took 5 bases from V and 3 from J; bases not matched to a gene: 6. The length of the CDR3 is 14 residues. The germline V gene has CDR1 SGHVS and CDR2 FNYEAQ. The CDR3 spells CASSPTSDKETQYF. CDR3 DNA: TGTGCCAGCAGCCCCACTAGCGACAAAGAGACCCAGTACTTC.

This clonotype was seen more than once but under ten times. The chain has TRBV10-3 and TRBJ1-2; no reliable D call. Germline values: CDR1 ENHRY, CDR2 SYGVKD. V was trimmed by 8 bases and J by 6 bases, leaving 16 bases between them. The length of the CDR3 is 13 residues. This chain's CDR3 is CAILAGVDDGYTF. DNA of the CDR3: TGTGCCATCCTTGCCGGGGTCGATGATGGCTACACCTTC.

The chain joins TRBV6-2 or TRBV6-3 to TRBJ1-1; TRBD1 aligns across 7 bases. The germline V gene encodes CDR1 MNHEY and CDR2 SVGEGT. The CDR3 is 13 residues long. V dropped 4 bases and J dropped 7; count of bases not matched to a gene: 6. CDR3 bases: TGTGCCAGCAGTTTAGACAGGGAGGTTGAAGCTTTCTTT. Amino acid sequence: CASSLDREVEAFF.

Note on this clonotype: A much larger clone differs from this one at a single base, so this may be a read error. V gene TRBV7-2 combines with J gene TRBJ1-5; D call uncertain. The germline V gene encodes CDR1 SGHTA and CDR2 FQGNSA. CDR3 length: 14 residues. CDR3 sequence: CASSLGRRNRPQHF. Here the CDR3 DNA reads TGTGCCAGCAGCTTAGGACGGAGGAATCGGCCCCAGCATTTT.

Regarding this clonotype: This may be a read error: a much more frequent sequence differs by one nucleotide. The rearrangement links TRBV7-2 to TRBJ2-5; 8 nucleotides match TRBD2. The V segment lost 3 bases and the J segment 5 bases; nucleotides outside the gene matches: 8. Per the germline V gene, CDR1 is SGHTA and CDR2 is FQGNSA. There are 15 residues in the CDR3. This CDR3 reads CASSFRRGGQETQYF. The CDR3 DNA reads TGTGCCAGCAGCTTCCGTCGGGGGGGCCAGGAGACCCAGTACTTC.

The gene calls are TRBV28 and TRBJ1-2, with 10 nucleotides matching TRBD1. The CDR3 is 15 residues long. CDR1 and CDR2 from the germline V gene are MDHEN and SYDVKM. V shed 5 bases, J shed 5 bases, and the junction held 8 bases outside the gene matches. CDR3 sequence (DNA): TGTGCCAGCAGTCGTACGGACAGGGGGTGGTATGGCTACACCTTC. Its translation: CASSRTDRGWYGYTF.

This chain connects TRBV7-8 to TRBJ1-1, with D uncertain. This CDR3 contains 14 residues. V lost 4 bases, J lost 0 bases, and 9 bases lay in between. Germline V gene sequence: CDR1 SGHVS, CDR2 FQNEAQ. The CDR3 DNA reads TGTGCCAGCAGCTCCCTTATCATGAACACTGAAGCTTTCTTT. This translates into CASSSLIMNTEAFF.

CDR3 region: CASSFVTRDTEAFF. The CDR3 DNA sequence: TGTGCCAGCAGCTTTGTCACCCGAGACACTGAAGCTTTCTTT. The chain carries TRBV7-3 and TRBJ1-1, with D unclear. Germline V gene sequence: CDR1 SGHTA, CDR2 FQGTGA. V was cut by 3 bases and J by 3 bases, with 11 bases left in between. CDR3 size: 14 residues.

The J gene is TRBJ1-1, the V gene TRBV28; a possible D gene is TRBD1 (5 bases). V shed 2 bases and J shed 0 bases, with 13 bases lying between them. The CDR3 covers 16 residues. CDR1 is MDHEN, CDR2 SYDVKM, per germline. The CDR3 DNA reads as TGTGCCAGCAGTTTAGTCCCTCAGGACATGAACACTGAAGCTTTCTTT. Translated: CASSLVPQDMNTEAFF. Using reference TRBV28 and TRBJ1-1 for the parts outside the CDR3, the full variable domain is DVKVTQSSRYLVKRTGEKVFLECVQDMDHENMFWYRQDPGLGLRLIYFSYDVKMKEKGDIPEGYSVSREKKERFSLILESASTNQTSMYLCASSLVPQDMNTEAFFGQGTRLTVV.

This chain joins TRBV12-3 or TRBV12-4 and TRBJ2-7, with 7 bases aligning to TRBD2. The J segment lost 3 bases and the V segment lost 3 bases, leaving 8 bases of the junction unmatched. CDR3 length: 15 amino acids. The CDR3 loop reads CASSFLGGKDYEQYF. CDR3 DNA: TGTGCCAGCAGTTTTCTGGGAGGGAAGGACTACGAGCAGTACTTC.

The count of this clonotype is one. This may stem from a read error, because a much larger clone lies one nucleotide away. This chain joins TRBV20-1 and TRBJ2-3; D gene ambiguous. CDR3 length: 14 residues. The germline V gene has CDR1 DFQATT and CDR2 SNEGSKA (reference sequence). CDR3 sequence reads: CSARATYDTDTRYF. The CDR3 DNA sequence: TGCAGTGCTAGAGCAACGTACGATACAGATACGCGGTATTTT.

This clonotype has a count of ten or more. The chain employs TRBV14 and TRBJ2-7; D is ambiguous. The CDR3 is 15 amino acids. The germline CDR1 and CDR2 sequences are SGHDN and FVKESK. V was clipped by 1 base and J by 6 bases, with 16 bases between them. The chain's CDR3 is CASSQGPGPLREQYF. The CDR3 nucleotides are TGTGCCAGCAGCCAAGGACCGGGCCCCCTACGCGAGCAGTACTTC.

With regard to this clonotype: A much more abundant neighbour one base away suggests this may be a read error. Here the CDR3 DNA reads TGTGCCAGCCATGACTTGGGGAACACTGAAGCTTCCTTT. Amino acids: CASHDLGNTEASF. This chain joins TRBV12-3 or TRBV12-4 and TRBJ1-1; D is unclear. The CDR3 runs 13 residues.